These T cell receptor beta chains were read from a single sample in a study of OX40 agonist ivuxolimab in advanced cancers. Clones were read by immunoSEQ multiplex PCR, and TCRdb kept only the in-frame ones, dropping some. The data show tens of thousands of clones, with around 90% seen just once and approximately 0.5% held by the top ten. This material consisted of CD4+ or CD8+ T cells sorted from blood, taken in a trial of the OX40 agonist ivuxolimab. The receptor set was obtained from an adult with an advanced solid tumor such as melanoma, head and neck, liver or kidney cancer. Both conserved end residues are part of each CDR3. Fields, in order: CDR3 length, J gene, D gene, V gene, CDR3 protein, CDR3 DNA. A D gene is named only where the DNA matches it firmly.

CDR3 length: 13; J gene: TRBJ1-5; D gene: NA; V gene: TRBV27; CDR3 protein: CASSFRENQPQHF; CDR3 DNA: TGTGCCAGCAGTTTCCGGGAAAATCAGCCCCAGCATTTT
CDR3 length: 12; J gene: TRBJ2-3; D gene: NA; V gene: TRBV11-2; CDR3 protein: CASSPHTDTQYF; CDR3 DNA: TGTGCCAGCAGCCCCCACACAGATACGCAGTATTTT
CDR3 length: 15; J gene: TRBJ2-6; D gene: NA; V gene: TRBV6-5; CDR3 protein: CASSPGISGANVLTF; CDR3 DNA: TGTGCCAGCAGCCCCGGGATCTCTGGGGCCAACGTCCTGACTTTC
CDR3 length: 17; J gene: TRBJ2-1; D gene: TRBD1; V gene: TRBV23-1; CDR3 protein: CASSQLVKDRRGNEQFF; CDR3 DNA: TGCGCCAGCAGTCAATTGGTGAAGGACAGGCGAGGCAATGAGCAGTTCTTC
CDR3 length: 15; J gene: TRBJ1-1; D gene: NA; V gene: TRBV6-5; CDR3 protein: CASSYFRGAHTEAFF; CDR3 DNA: TGTGCCAGCAGTTACTTCCGGGGGGCCCACACTGAAGCTTTCTTT
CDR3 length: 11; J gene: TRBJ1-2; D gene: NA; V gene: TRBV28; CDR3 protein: CASSAEDGYTF; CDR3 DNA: TGTGCCAGCAGTGCCGAAGATGGCTACACCTTC
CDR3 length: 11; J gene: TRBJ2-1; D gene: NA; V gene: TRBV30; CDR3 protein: CAWSSTGAKFF; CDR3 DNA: TGTGCCTGGAGTTCGACGGGAGCCAAGTTCTTC
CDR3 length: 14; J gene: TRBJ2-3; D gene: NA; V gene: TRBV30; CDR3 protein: CAWSGIGNTDTQYF; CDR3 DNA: TGTGCCTGGAGCGGGATAGGTAACACAGATACGCAGTATTTT
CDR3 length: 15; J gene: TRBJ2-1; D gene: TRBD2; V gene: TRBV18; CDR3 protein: CASSPPAGGYNEQFF; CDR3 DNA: TGTGCCAGCTCACCACCTGCGGGAGGGTACAATGAGCAGTTCTTC
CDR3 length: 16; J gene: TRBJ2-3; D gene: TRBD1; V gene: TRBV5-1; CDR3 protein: CASSRGTGATTDTQYF; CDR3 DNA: TGCGCCAGCAGCAGAGGGACAGGGGCCACCACAGATACGCAGTATTTT
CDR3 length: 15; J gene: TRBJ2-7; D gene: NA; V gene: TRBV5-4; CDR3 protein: CASSLEPGRSYEQYF; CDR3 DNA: TGTGCCAGCAGCTTGGAGCCCGGCCGGTCCTACGAGCAGTACTTC
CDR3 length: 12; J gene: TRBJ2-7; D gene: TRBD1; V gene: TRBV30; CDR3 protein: CAWAGGSYEQYF; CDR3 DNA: TGTGCCTGGGCAGGGGGCTCCTACGAGCAGTACTTC
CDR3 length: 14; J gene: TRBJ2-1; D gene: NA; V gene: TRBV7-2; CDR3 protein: CASSPRLIYNEQFF; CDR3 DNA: TGTGCCAGCAGCCCCCGACTTATATACAATGAGCAGTTCTTC
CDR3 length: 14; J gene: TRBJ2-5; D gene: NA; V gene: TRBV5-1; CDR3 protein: CASSPQTDRKTQYF; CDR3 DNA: TGCGCCAGCAGCCCCCAGACGGATCGGAAGACCCAGTACTTC
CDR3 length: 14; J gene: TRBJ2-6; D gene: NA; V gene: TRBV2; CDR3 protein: CASSGVSGANVLTF; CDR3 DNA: TGTGCCAGCAGTGGGGTCTCTGGGGCCAACGTCCTGACTTTC
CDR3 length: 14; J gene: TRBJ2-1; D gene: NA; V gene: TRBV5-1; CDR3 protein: CASKPAPERNEQFF; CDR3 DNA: TGCGCCAGCAAACCTGCCCCGGAAAGGAATGAGCAGTTCTTC
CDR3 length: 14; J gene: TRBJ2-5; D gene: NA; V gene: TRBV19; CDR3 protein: CASSMGVLQETQYF; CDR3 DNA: TGTGCCAGTAGTATGGGCGTACTACAAGAGACCCAGTACTTC
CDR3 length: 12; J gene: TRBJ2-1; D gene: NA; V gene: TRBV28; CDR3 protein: CASSHTELEQFF; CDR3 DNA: TGTGCCAGCAGTCATACTGAGCTTGAGCAGTTCTTC
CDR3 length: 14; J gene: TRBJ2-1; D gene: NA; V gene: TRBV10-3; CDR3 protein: CAISEGQNYNEQFF; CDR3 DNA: TGTGCCATCAGTGAGGGACAGAACTACAATGAGCAGTTCTTC
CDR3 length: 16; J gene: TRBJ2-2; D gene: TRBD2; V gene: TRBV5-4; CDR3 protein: CASSSGRAGLTGELFF; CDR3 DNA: TGTGCCAGCAGCTCCGGGAGGGCGGGATTGACCGGGGAGCTGTTTTTT
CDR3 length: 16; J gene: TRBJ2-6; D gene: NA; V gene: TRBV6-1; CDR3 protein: CASSELGVSGANVLTF; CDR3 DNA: TGTGCCAGCAGTGAATTGGGGGTATCTGGGGCCAACGTCCTGACTTTC
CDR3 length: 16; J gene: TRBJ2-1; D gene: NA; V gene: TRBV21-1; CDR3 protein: CASSKLAGGDCNEQFF; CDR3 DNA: TGTGCCAGCAGCAAACTAGCGGGAGGAGATTGCAATGAGCAGTTCTTC
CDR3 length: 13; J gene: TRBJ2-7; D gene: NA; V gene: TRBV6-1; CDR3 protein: CASSRISLYEQYF; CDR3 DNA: TGTGCCAGCAGCCGGATTTCCCTCTACGAGCAGTACTTC
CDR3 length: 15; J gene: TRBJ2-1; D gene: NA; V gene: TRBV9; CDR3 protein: CASSTQGDTYNEQFF; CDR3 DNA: TGTGCCAGCAGCACACAGGGCGACACCTACAATGAGCAGTTCTTC
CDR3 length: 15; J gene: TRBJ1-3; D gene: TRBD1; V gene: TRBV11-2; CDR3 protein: CASSLTGVAGNTVYF; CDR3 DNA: TGTGCCAGCAGCCTAACAGGGGTTGCTGGAAACACCGTATATTTT
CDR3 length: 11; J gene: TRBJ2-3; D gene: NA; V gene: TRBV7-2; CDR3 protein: CASSNSDTQYF; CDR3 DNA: TGTGCCAGCAGCAACTCGGATACGCAGTATTTT